A selection of T cell receptor beta chains follows, all from one sample in a study of identical twins. TCRdb recomputed calls from the 5' RACE reads with MiXCR, one row per CDR3 protein. This sample carries roughly 1,500,000 distinct CDR3 sequences, about 30% of them seen once, and the ten largest clones take around 0.25%. Sequenced input: cord blood. These receptors all stem from a newborn girl in good health. Each CDR3 is given with its conserved first and last residue. A D gene is named only where the DNA matches it firmly. Expanded clones get a size class; other rows say once, few or many, or leave the size out.

>.|TRBJ2-7|TRBV7-9|.
CASSRRTDEQYF
TGTGCCAGCAGCCGTAGGACAGACGAGCAGTACTTC
>.|TRBJ1-4|TRBV18|.
CASSPLPANEKLFF
TGTGCCAGCTCACCATTACCAGCAAATGAAAAACTGTTTTTT
>.|TRBJ1-4|TRBV10-3|.
CATYGGTVGTKKLFF
TGTGCCACCTACGGAGGAACAGTTGGGACGAAAAAACTGTTTTTT
>.|TRBJ1-1|TRBV20-1|few
CSASAANTEAFF
TGCAGTGCTAGTGCCGCTAACACTGAAGCTTTCTTT
>TRBD2|TRBJ2-1|TRBV15|.
CATSRDLVLAGNEQFF
TGTGCCACCAGCAGAGATCTAGTACTAGCGGGAAATGAGCAGTTCTTC
>TRBD1|TRBJ1-4|TRBV25-1|many
CASSPTGGREKLFF
TGTGCCAGCAGTCCGACAGGGGGCCGGGAAAAACTGTTTTTT
>.|TRBJ2-6|TRBV27|many
CASSSYSSGANVLTF
TGTGCCAGCAGTTCCTACTCCTCTGGGGCCAACGTCCTGACTTTC
>TRBD2|TRBJ2-5|TRBV7-2|.
CASSLEAGGQYF
TGTGCCAGCAGCTTAGAAGCGGGAGGGCAGTACTTC
>TRBD1|TRBJ1-1|TRBV7-9|.
CASSLGDRELDCEAFF
TGTGCCAGCAGCTTAGGGGACAGGGAGCTCGACTGTGAAGCTTTCTTT
>TRBD1|TRBJ2-7|TRBV6-5|.
CASSYSIMGQGDEQYF
TGTGCCAGCAGTTACTCGATAATGGGACAGGGAGACGAGCAGTACTTC
>TRBD2|TRBJ2-1|TRBV20-1|.
CSAQRGAYNEQFF
TGCAGTGCCCAGCGGGGGGCTTACAATGAGCAGTTCTTC
>TRBD2|TRBJ2-7|TRBV7-2|few
CASSRLAGGPVEQYF
TGTGCCAGCAGCCGACTAGCGGGAGGGCCCGTCGAGCAGTACTTC
>.|TRBJ1-2|TRBV28|few
CASRSPSSYGYTF
TGTGCCAGCAGGAGCCCCTCGTCCTATGGCTACACCTTC
>.|TRBJ1-1|TRBV11-3|.
CASSLEGYSEAFF
TGTGCCAGCAGCTTAGAGGGTTACAGTGAAGCTTTCTTT
>.|TRBJ2-7|TRBV27|many
CASSLGPESYEQYF
TGTGCCAGCAGTTTAGGGCCAGAGTCCTACGAGCAGTACTTC